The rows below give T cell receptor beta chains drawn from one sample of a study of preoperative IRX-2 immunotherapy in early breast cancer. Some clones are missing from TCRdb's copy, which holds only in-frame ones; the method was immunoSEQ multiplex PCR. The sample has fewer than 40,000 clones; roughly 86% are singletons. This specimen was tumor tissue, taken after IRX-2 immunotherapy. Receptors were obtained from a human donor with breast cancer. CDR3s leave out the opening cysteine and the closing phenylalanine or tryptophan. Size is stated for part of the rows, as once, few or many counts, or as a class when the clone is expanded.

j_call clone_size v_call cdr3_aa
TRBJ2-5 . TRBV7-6 ASSPGLAGGQETQY
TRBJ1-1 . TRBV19 ASSINWKAEAF
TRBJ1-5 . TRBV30 AWNSGQGLGNQPQH
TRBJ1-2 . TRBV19 ASSNPPGSGYT
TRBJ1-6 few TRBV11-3 ASSLSPGGRSPLH
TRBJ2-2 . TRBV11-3 ASSPLVGTGELF
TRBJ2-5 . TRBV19 ASRPGIQETQY
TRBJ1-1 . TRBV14 ASSRGAEAF
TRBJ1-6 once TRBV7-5 ASSWGATISGNSPLH
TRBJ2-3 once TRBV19 ASRLASTDTQY